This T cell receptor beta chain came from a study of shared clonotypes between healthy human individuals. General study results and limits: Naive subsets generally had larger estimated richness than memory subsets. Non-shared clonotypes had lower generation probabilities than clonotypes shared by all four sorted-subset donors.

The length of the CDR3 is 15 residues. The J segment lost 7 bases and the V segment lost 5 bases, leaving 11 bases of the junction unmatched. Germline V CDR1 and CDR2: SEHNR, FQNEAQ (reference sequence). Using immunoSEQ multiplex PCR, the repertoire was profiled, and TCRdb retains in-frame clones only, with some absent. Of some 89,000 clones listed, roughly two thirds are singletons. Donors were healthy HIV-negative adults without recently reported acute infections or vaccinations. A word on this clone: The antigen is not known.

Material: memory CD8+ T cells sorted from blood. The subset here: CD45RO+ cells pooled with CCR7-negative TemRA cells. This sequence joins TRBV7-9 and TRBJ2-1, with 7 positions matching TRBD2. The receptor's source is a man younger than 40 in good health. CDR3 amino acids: CASSPPRGVGNEQFF. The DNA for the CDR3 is TGTGCCAGCAGCCCACCCCGGGGGGTTGGGAATGAGCAGTTCTTC.